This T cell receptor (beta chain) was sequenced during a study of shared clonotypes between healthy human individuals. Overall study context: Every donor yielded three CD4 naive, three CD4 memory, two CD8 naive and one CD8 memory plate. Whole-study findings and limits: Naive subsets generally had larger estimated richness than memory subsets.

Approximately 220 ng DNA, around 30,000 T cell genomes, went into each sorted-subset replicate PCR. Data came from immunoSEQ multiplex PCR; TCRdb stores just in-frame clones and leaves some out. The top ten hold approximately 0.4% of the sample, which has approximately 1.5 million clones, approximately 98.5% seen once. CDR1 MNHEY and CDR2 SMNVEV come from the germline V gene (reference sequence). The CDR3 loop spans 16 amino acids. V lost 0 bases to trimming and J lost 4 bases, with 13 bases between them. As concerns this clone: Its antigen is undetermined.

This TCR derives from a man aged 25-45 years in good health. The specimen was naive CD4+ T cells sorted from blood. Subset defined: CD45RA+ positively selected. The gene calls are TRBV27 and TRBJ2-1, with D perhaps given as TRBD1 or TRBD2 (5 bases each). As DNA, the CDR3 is TGTGCCAGCAGTTTATCGATCGGGACGCTATACAATGAGCAGTTCTTC. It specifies CASSLSIGTLYNEQFF.